The next 14 T cell receptor beta chains were all read from a single sample in a study of blood T cell repertoires in COVID-19. Using immunoSEQ multiplex PCR, the repertoire was profiled, and TCRdb retains in-frame clones only, with some absent. The data hold 30,000 to 40,000 clones, with 75% to 90% observed a single time. The sequenced material came from peripheral blood. The receptors were sampled from a man in his 60s with active or convalescent COVID-19.

This clone has a single count. The chain recombines TRBV7-6 with TRBJ1-6; 9 bases are a match to TRBD1. Germline V CDR1 and CDR2: SGHVS, FNYEAQ. This CDR3 contains 16 residues. V gave up 5 bases and J gave up 6 bases; unmatched junction bases: 8. This CDR3 reads CASSPLETGGNSPLHF. CDR3 DNA: TGTGCCAGCAGCCCGCTAGAGACAGGGGGTAATTCACCCCTCCACTTT.

The V call is TRBV19, the J call TRBJ2-3; 11 positions match TRBD2. There are 16 residues in the CDR3. Germline V gene lookup returns CDR1 LNHDA and CDR2 SQIVND (reference sequence). The junction had 9 bases not matched to a gene; V was cut back by 6 bases and J by 4 bases. The CDR3 loop is CASSRPSGGFADTQYF. In DNA, the CDR3 is TGTGCCAGTAGCAGACCTAGCGGGGGGTTCGCAGATACGCAGTATTTT.

The chain joins TRBV9 to TRBJ1-2, with no clear D. The CDR3 contains 15 residues. The germline V gene has CDR1 SGDLS and CDR2 YYNGEE. V lost 4 bases and J lost 8, with 21 bases in between. CDR3 DNA: TGTGCCAGCAGCTCTCAGGTAGGCCTCAAGCGGGGCTACACCTTC. It specifies CASSSQVGLKRGYTF.

The chain has TRBV6-5 and TRBJ2-3; 8 nucleotides align to TRBD1. The CDR3 covers 15 residues. Trimming at V came to 2 bases and at J to 1 base, leaving 2 bases not matched to a gene. Germline V gene data show CDR1 as MNHEY and CDR2 as SVGAGI. The CDR3 loop reads CASSYDRGRTDTQYF. The CDR3 DNA reads as TGTGCCAGCAGTTACGACAGGGGACGCACAGATACGCAGTATTTT.

The CDR3 loop reads CAWSVPPTPFTF. CDR3 nucleotide sequence: TGTGCCTGGAGTGTACCCCCGACACCGTTCACCTTC. The chain joins TRBV30 to TRBJ1-2; D remains ambiguous. V was shortened by 0 bases and J by 13 bases, with 15 bases between the two germline ends. The CDR3 has 12 residues. Germline CDR1 and CDR2: GTSNPN and SVGIG (reference sequence). The whole variable domain, filled in from reference TRBV30 and TRBJ1-2, reads SQTIHQWPATLVQPVGSPLSLECTVEGTSNPNLYWYRQAAGRGLQLLFYSVGIGQISSEVPQNLSASRPQDRQFILSSKKLLLSDSGFYLCAWSVPPTPFTFGSGTRLTVV.

The V call is TRBV27, the J call TRBJ1-5; D is ambiguous. This CDR3 region has 14 residues. Trimming cost V 5 bases and J 4 bases, with 12 bases left between them. From germline, CDR1 is MNHEY and CDR2 SMNVEV (reference sequence). The CDR3 reads CASSTPGRNQPQHF. CDR3 nucleotide sequence: TGTGCCAGCAGTACTCCAGGCCGTAATCAGCCCCAGCATTTT.

The chain joins TRBV11-2 to TRBJ1-6, with D perhaps TRBD1 (5 bases). V gave up 5 bases and J gave up 10 bases, with 15 bases separating them. The CDR3 has 14 amino acids. From germline, CDR1 is SGHAT and CDR2 FQNNGV. CDR3 residues: CASSPGGGWSPLHF. The CDR3 region has the DNA TGTGCCAGCAGCCCGGGGGGTGGCTGGTCACCCCTCCACTTT.

The chain uses TRBV5-1 and TRBJ2-4, with 11 bases matching TRBD2. The CDR3 consists of 18 residues. V shed 0 bases, J shed 3 bases, and the junction held 8 bases outside the gene matches. The V gene's germline CDR1 is SGHRS and CDR2 YFSETQ. As DNA, the CDR3 is TGCGCCAGCAGCTTGGCCGGCGGGCTAGCGGGGGGCAAAAACATTCAGTACTTC. Encoded protein: CASSLAGGLAGGKNIQYF.

This clone was observed a single time. V usage is TRBV19 and J usage is TRBJ2-3; 8 nucleotides align to TRBD1. Germline V gene data show CDR1 as LNHDA and CDR2 as SQIVND (reference sequence). The CDR3 spans 14 residues. The V and J ends lost 7 bases and 0 bases, in that order; junction bases with no gene match: 3. CDR3 sequence: CASKTGASTDTQYF. The CDR3 bases are TGTGCCAGTAAGACAGGGGCTAGCACAGATACGCAGTATTTT. Looking up the rest from reference TRBV19 and TRBJ2-3 gives the full variable domain: DGGITQSPKYLFRKEGQNVTLSCEQNLNHDAMYWYRQDPGQGLRLIYYSQIVNDFQKGDIAEGYSVSREKKESFPLTVTSAQKNPTAFYLCASKTGASTDTQYFGPGTRLTVL.

The genes are TRBV10-3 and TRBJ2-1; D might be TRBD1 (6 bases). Germline-derived CDR1 and CDR2 are ENHRY and SYGVKD. This CDR3 comprises 12 residues. Trimming removed 5 bases at V and 10 bases at J, with 12 bases between. The CDR3 sequence: CAISPQGLEQFF. As DNA, the CDR3 is TGTGCCATCAGTCCTCAGGGGCTCGAGCAGTTCTTC.

This chain's CDR3 is CASIPNGDSGNTIYF. Written as DNA, the CDR3 is TGTGCCAGTATTCCTAACGGGGACTCTGGAAACACCATATATTTT. The chain uses TRBV19 and TRBJ1-3; D is uncertain. CDR3 length equals 15 residues. Per the germline V gene, CDR1 is LNHDA and CDR2 is SQIVND (reference sequence). The germline V and J ends were trimmed by 7 bases and 0 bases, with 13 bases remaining between them.

V and J are TRBV11-2 and TRBJ1-6; 7 bases are a match to TRBD1. Germline V gene data show CDR1 as SGHAT and CDR2 as FQNNGV. This CDR3 comprises 15 residues. J was trimmed by 5 bases and V by 3 bases; bases with no gene match: 4. In nucleotides, the CDR3 is TGTGCCAGCAGCTTCCGGACAGGCCATAATTCACCCCTCCACTTT. It translates to CASSFRTGHNSPLHF.

The V and J genes are TRBV7-2 and TRBJ1-2, with D perhaps TRBD1 (6 bases). V was trimmed by 1 base and J by 6 bases, leaving 12 bases between them. The CDR3 consists of 14 residues. Germline V gives CDR1 SGHTA, CDR2 FQGNSA. In nucleotides, the CDR3 is TGTGCCAGCAGCTTAGATATGGGGGCGGATGGCTACACCTTC. Residues: CASSLDMGADGYTF.

The chain links TRBV18 to TRBJ1-1; D call uncertain. V was cut by 8 bases and J by 6 bases, with 16 bases left in between. This CDR3 comprises 13 residues. Germline V gene data show CDR1 as KGHSH and CDR2 as LQKENI. CDR3 nucleotides: TGTGCCAGCGCAGACGGAGTCAACGCTGAAGCTTTCTTT. Protein sequence: CASADGVNAEAFF.